This T cell receptor (beta chain) was sequenced for a study of CD4 T cell repertoires in COVID-19. Overall study findings and caveats: Two or all three memory subsets shared several highly expanded SARS-CoV-2-reactive clonotypes.

There are 15 residues in the CDR3. Losses at the gene ends were 7 bases for V and 7 bases for J; bases not matched to a gene: 8. CDR1 is MNHNS and CDR2 is SASEGT in the germline V gene. No culture step preceded sequencing of the ex vivo isolated memory T cells. With regard to this clone: Antigen unknown.

Assay used: immunoSEQ multiplex PCR; TCRdb lists only in-frame clones, some missing. Of about 22,000 clones in the sample, roughly 84% were seen once. This clonotype originated in a human donor who had COVID-19. Here the sequenced sample was central memory CD4+ T cells from blood, taken before the COVID-19 pandemic. This chain connects TRBV6-1 to TRBJ1-6, with 9 bases that match TRBD1. In DNA form, the CDR3 reads TGTGCCAGCATGACGGACAGGGGTGCCAATTCACCCCTCCACTTT. Translating gives CASMTDRGANSPLHF.